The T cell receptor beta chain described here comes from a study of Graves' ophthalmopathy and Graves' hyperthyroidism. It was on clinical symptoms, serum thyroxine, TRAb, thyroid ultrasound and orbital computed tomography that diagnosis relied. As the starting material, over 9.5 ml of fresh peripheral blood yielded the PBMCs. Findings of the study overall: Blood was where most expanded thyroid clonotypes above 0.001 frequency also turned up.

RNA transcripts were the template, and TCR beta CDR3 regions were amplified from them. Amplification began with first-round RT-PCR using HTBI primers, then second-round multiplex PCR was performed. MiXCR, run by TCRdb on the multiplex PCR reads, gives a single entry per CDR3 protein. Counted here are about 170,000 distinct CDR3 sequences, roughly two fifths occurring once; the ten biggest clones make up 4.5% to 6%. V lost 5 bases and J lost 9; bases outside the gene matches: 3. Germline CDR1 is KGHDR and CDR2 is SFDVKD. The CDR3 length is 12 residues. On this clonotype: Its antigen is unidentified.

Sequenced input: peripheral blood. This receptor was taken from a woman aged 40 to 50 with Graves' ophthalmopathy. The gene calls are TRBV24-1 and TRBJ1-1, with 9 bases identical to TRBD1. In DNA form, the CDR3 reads TGTGCCACCAGTGTGGGGACAGGGAAAGCTTTCTTT. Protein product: CATSVGTGKAFF.